This TCR beta chain was observed in a study of T cells in tumors after PD-1 blockade. Study background: Some patients also took daily vismodegib 150 mg during anti-PD-1 treatment. Peripheral blood samples averaged approximately 33,000 unique clonotypes and 113,528 templates. The study, taken as a whole, reports: Approximately 41% of tumor TCR clonotypes were also found in blood.

As for this clone: What it binds is not known. Compared with germline, one end of the junction differs, possibly owing to a read error.

Germline loops: CDR1 MNHEY, CDR2 SVGEGT. This CDR3 is built from 14 residues. The method was immunoSEQ multiplex PCR; TCRdb's version includes in-frame clones alone and lacks a portion of them. The repertoire consists of a few thousand clones, with around 84% occurring once and the leading ten covering around 52%. The TCR originated in a human donor with advanced basal cell or squamous cell carcinoma (not recorded which). The sample consisted of PBMCs, taken after anti-PD-1 therapy. The gene calls are TRBV6-2 or TRBV6-3 and TRBJ2-2, with D tentatively TRBD2 (5 bases). The CDR3 is CASSFQGKGRGAVF. The CDR3 DNA reads as TGTGCCAGCAGTTTTCAAGGGAAAGGCCGGGGAGCTGTTTTT.